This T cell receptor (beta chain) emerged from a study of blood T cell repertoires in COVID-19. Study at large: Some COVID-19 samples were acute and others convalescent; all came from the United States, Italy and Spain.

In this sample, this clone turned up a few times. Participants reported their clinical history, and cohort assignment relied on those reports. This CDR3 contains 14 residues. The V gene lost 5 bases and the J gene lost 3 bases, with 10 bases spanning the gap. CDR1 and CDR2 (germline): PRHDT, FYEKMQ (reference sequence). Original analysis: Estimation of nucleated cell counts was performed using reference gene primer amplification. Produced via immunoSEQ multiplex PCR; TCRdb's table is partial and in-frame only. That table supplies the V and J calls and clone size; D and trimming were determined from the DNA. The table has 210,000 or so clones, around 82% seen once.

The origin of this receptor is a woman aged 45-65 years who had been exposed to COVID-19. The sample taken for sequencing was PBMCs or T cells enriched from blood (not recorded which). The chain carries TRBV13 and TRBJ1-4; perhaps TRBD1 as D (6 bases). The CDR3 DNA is TGTGCCAGCAGCCGGACAGCTCCTAATGAAAAACTGTTTTTT. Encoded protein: CASSRTAPNEKLFF.